The T cell receptor beta chain described here comes from a study of T-cell memory formation after mild COVID-19. General study findings and limits: Memory sampled before infection contained some responding clones, suggesting cross-reactive memory joined. While clones contracting from day 15 to 85 were balanced between CD4 and CD8, later expanders leaned CD4+.

A word on this clonotype: Its target is unknown.

From germline, CDR1 is SGHTA and CDR2 FQGTGA. The CDR3 loop spans 13 amino acids. Trimming cost V 1 base and J 0 bases, with 3 bases left between them. UMIs and sample barcodes were carried by the TCR alpha and TCR beta cDNA libraries that 5'RACE produced using constant-segment primers. TCRdb called the 5' RACE reads again in MiXCR, with one record for every CDR3 protein. The sample contains 350,000 to 500,000 distinct CDR3 sequences, around 20% of which appear only once. The sample was PBMCs or a T cell subset sorted from them (not recorded which). This TCR was recovered from an adult woman who had mild COVID-19 (a few samples of this study predate the infection). Cell type and time point are not known. The V call is TRBV7-3, the J call TRBJ1-2; D unresolved. DNA of the CDR3: TGTGCCAGCAGCTTAATGGCTAACTATGGCTACACCTTC. The encoded protein is CASSLMANYGYTF.